Presented here are 8 T cell receptor beta chains from one specimen sequenced in a study of blood T cells in healthy people across ages. Alongside a J-beta primer mix, a sample-barcoded 5' primer served in a second PCR lasting about 7 to 12 cycles. Via MiXCR, TCRdb re-called the 5' RACE reads, giving one row per CDR3 protein. The sample shows about 380,000 distinct CDR3 sequences, about 49% of them seen only once. Source material: blood. All receptors come from a man between 60 and 75 years old in good health.

The J gene is TRBJ2-5, the V gene TRBV5-1; 10 bases are a match to TRBD2. CDR3 length equals 15 residues. Germline V gene sequence: CDR1 SGHRS, CDR2 YFSETQ. Trimming removed 4 bases from V and 3 bases from J; junction bases left unmatched: 6. Here the CDR3 DNA reads TGCGCCAGCAGCCCTGGGACTAGCGCCAAAGAGACCCAGTACTTC. Residues: CASSPGTSAKETQYF.

This clonotype has just a few counts. The CDR3 sequence is CASSVGLSYNEQFF. CDR3 in DNA: TGTGCCTCCAGCGTCGGGCTCTCCTACAATGAGCAGTTCTTC. The chain is built from TRBV28 and TRBJ2-1, with no clear D. V shed 11 bases and J shed 0 bases, with 14 bases lying between them. The CDR3 has 14 residues. Germline CDR1 MDHEN, CDR2 SYDVKM.

Regarding this clonotype: A read error may be the cause here, since a much bigger clone is one base away. The rearrangement joins TRBV5-1 to TRBJ2-3; possibly TRBD1 or TRBD2 for D (5 bases each). V lost 8 bases and J lost 5, with 18 bases in between. This CDR3 spans 14 amino acids. Germline-derived CDR1 and CDR2 are SGHRS and YFSETQ. The CDR3 here is CASNAEAREDTQYF. The DNA of the CDR3 is TGCGCCAGTAACGCGGAGGCCAGGGAAGATACGCAGTATTTT.

This chain links TRBV7-9 with TRBJ1-1, with 7 bases lining up with TRBD1. Trimming at V came to 3 bases and at J to 5 bases, leaving 6 bases not matched to a gene. This CDR3 is built from 14 residues. Per the germline V gene, CDR1 is SEHNR and CDR2 is FQNEAQ (reference sequence). Written as DNA, the CDR3 is TGTGCCAGCAGCTTGACAGGGACAAGGACTGAAGCTTTCTTT. Amino acid sequence: CASSLTGTRTEAFF.

The V gene is TRBV7-2, the J gene TRBJ2-7; 10 nucleotides agree with TRBD2. The germline CDR1 and CDR2 sequences are SGHTA and FQGNSA. V was clipped by 5 bases and J by 9 bases; unmatched bases: 16. The CDR3 is 16 amino acids. The CDR3: CASSPDSGRPGCGQYF. The CDR3 region has the DNA TGTGCCAGCAGCCCCGATAGCGGGAGGCCCGGTTGCGGGCAGTACTTC.

The table lists this clonotype with many counts. The J gene is TRBJ1-2, the V gene TRBV20-1, with TRBD1 as a possible D gene (6 bases). Trimming shortened V by 4 bases and J by 7 bases, and 10 bases separated the two germline ends. The CDR3 has 11 residues. The germline gives CDR1 DFQATT, CDR2 SNEGSKA (reference sequence). The CDR3 sequence: CSATGVGGYTF. The CDR3 DNA follows: TGCAGTGCTACAGGGGTGGGTGGCTACACCTTC.

In the case of this clonotype: Relative to the germline gene, one junction end is altered; a read error may explain this. The chain combines TRBV7-2 with TRBJ1-5, with no clear D. CDR3 length: 14 residues. Germline CDR1 and CDR2: SGHTA and FQGNSA. The CDR3 spells CASSLALVNQPQHF. The CDR3 DNA follows: TGCGCCAGCAGCTTAGCGCTGGTCAACCAGCCCCAGCATTTT.

This sequence joins TRBV7-8 and TRBJ1-4; 7 bases agree with TRBD1. The CDR3 loop spans 11 amino acids. Germline V gene data show CDR1 as SGHVS and CDR2 as FQNEAQ. After removal of 3 bases from V and 12 bases from J, the junction contained 1 base not matched to a gene. The CDR3 is CASSFGQELFF. CDR3 DNA: TGTGCCAGCAGCTTTGGACAGGAACTGTTTTTT.